There are a few counts of the clone carrying this T cell receptor (beta chain). V was clipped by 6 bases and J by 8 bases, with 14 bases between them. Per the germline V gene, CDR1 is MNHEY and CDR2 is SVGAGI. The CDR3 loop spans 14 amino acids. The data derive from a study of blood T cell repertoires in COVID-19. Study-wide background: T cells, B-cell-depleted T cells, or PBMCs provided the cDNA or gDNA that served as material.

Original processing methods: Scientists estimated how many nucleated cells there were by amplifying reference gene primers. Here immunoSEQ multiplex PCR was the method, and the copy in TCRdb shows in-frame clones only, minus some. V, J and clone size were drawn from that table, and D and trimming were deduced from the DNA. The table lists over 100,000 clones, approximately 89% of them singletons. The sequencing sample was made of peripheral blood. The V call is TRBV6-5, the J call TRBJ1-6; TRBD1 is a possible D gene (5 bases). This sequence was found in a man in his forties or fifties with acute or convalescent COVID-19. The DNA of the CDR3 is TGTGCCAGCAGAACCCCCCTAGGGGATTCACCCCTCCACTTT. This gives the protein CASRTPLGDSPLHF.